This T cell receptor beta chain was identified in a study of PD-1 blockade in classical Hodgkin lymphoma (dated by TCRdb to 2018 to 2020). About the full investigation: Nivolumab dosing was 3 mg/kg intravenously every 2 weeks, continuing until either disease progression or unacceptable toxicity. The study used CyTOF and TCR beta sequencing to define a peripheral blood immune signature of response to PD-1 blockade in classical Hodgkin lymphoma.

In its sample, this clone was seen once. Its antigen has not been determined. The record has no base qualities; no much larger clone is one base away. The CDR3 runs 16 residues from the cysteine to the phenylalanine. Only CDR3 DNA remains: 48 bases, in frame from the first base. For CDR1 and CDR2, the germline V gene (reference sequence) lists LNHDA and SQIVND. Between the V and J ends, shortened by 7 bases and 3 bases respectively, the junction contains 21 bases. On the study overall, not on this receptor specifically: Lower diversity was seen in patients whose nivolumab began less than 1 year after ASCT, and these patients were left out of later analyses so that immune reconstitution would not confound the results. By C4D1, a significant rise was seen in CD4+ TCR diversity but not in CD8+ TCR diversity (p=0.0027 vs p=0.16), and the rise was most apparent among complete responders (p=0.02). Newly diagnosed patients were reported to have lower baseline TCR diversity than healthy donors, and relapsed/refractory patients were reported to have lower baseline TCR diversity still. The study covered only a single clinical trial cohort, and the causes of the repertoire differences, possibly disease activity or prior therapy, were still not defined. Trial patients with a complete response had baseline diversity similar to that of newly diagnosed patients, while partial responders and progressors had significantly lower diversity.

Taken with the paper, the label for time point translates to: cycle 2 day 1 (C2D1) of nivolumab. Every trial patient had relapsed following autologous stem cell transplantation, and prior brentuximab vedotin exposure was what differed among cohorts A, B and C. The trial cohort was composed of 56 patients with relapsed/refractory classical Hodgkin lymphoma, for whom complete response, partial response or progressive disease was recorded as best overall response. Single-agent nivolumab was administered to trial patients in the multi-cohort phase II CheckMate 205 trial. Best overall response was determined by an independent review committee according to the 2007 International Working Group response criteria. Trial PBMCs were collected just before the start of nivolumab (C1D1) and during therapy at cycle 2 day 1 and cycle 4 day 1. Peripheral blood was collected in 8 mL Vacutainer Cell Preparation Tubes, from which PBMCs were isolated by centrifugation and then cryopreserved.

Genomic DNA was isolated using the Qiagen DNeasy kit from unsorted PBMCs as well as from negatively selected CD4+ and CD8+ fractions. Using primers that anneal to V and J segments, immunoSEQ multiplex PCR amplified the TCR beta CDR3 regions. Amplification bias was minimized using a synthetic immune receptor repertoire, and residual bias was removed computationally after sequencing. The study's own analysis went as follows. Custom Python scripts were used to quantify repertoire diversity as the Shannon entropy index. Unsorted, CD4+ and CD8+ repertoires were examined separately, except in combined analyses, for which CD4+ and CD8+ sequences were merged in silico. Clonal expansion was defined as at least a 2-fold frequency increase after treatment relative to C1D1, with a pseudocount of 0.5 for undetected baseline clones. Singleton clones were defined as clones with 0 or 1 copy at C1D1, and non-singleton clones were defined as clones with 2 or more copies. Clones expanded in unsorted samples were annotated as CD4+, CD8+ or unknown by matching protein sequences in sorted samples from the same patient. Diversity changes from C1D1 to C4D1 were tested in paired samples using Wilcoxon tests. TCRdb holds this immuneACCESS table with in-frame rearrangements only. Some clones are missing; in checked studies, unresolved V genes explain under half, and the rest has no known cause. That table gives V, J and clone size, and the DNA gave D and trimming. The sample table holds 30,000 to 45,000 clones, of which 69% were seen once. Of the sample, around 14% is held by the ten largest clones.

The material was peripheral blood mononuclear cells (PBMCs), obtained before the second cycle of nivolumab. The rearrangement joined TRBV19 to TRBJ1-2; the D gene is perhaps TRBD1, on 5 matching bases. The TCR sequence derives from a human donor with classical Hodgkin lymphoma. The CDR3 region reads CASTNPPGHRYYGYTF. The bases are TGTGCCAGTACCAACCCGCCAGGACACAGATACTATGGCTACACCTTC.